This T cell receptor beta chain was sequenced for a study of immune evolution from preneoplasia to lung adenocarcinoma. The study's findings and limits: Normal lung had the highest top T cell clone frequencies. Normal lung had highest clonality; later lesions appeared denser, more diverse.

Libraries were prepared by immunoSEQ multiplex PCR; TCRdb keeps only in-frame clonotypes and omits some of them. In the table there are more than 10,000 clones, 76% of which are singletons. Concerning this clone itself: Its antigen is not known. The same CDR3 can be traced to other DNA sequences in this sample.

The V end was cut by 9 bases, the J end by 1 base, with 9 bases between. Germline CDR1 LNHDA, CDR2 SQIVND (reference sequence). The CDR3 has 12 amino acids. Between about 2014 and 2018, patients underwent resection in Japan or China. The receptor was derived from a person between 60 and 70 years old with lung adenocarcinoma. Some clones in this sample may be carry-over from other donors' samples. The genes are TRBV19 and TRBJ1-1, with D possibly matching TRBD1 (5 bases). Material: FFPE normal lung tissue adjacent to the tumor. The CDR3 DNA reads TGTGCCAGCCAGCAGGGGAACACTGAAGCTTTCTTT. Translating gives CASQQGNTEAFF.